This T cell receptor beta chain appears in the sequencing data of a study of early T cells in non-severe SARS-CoV-2 infection. CDR3 length equals 13 residues. Germline V gene sequence: CDR1 SGHTA, CDR2 FQGNSA. The ends were cut back, 1 base at V and 5 bases at J, with 9 bases in the middle. Each CDR3 protein is one row after TCRdb ran MiXCR on the 5' RACE reads. The data contain 88,000 or so distinct CDR3 sequences, about 15% of them singletons. Sequenced input: whole blood. The clonotype originates from an adult who was a healthcare worker with PCR-confirmed SARS-CoV-2 infection or an uninfected control (not recorded which). The chain recombines TRBV7-2 with TRBJ2-7; D unclear. The chain's CDR3 is CASSLGAPDEQYF. CDR3 DNA sequence: TGTGCCAGCAGCTTAGGGGCCCCGGACGAGCAGTACTTC.